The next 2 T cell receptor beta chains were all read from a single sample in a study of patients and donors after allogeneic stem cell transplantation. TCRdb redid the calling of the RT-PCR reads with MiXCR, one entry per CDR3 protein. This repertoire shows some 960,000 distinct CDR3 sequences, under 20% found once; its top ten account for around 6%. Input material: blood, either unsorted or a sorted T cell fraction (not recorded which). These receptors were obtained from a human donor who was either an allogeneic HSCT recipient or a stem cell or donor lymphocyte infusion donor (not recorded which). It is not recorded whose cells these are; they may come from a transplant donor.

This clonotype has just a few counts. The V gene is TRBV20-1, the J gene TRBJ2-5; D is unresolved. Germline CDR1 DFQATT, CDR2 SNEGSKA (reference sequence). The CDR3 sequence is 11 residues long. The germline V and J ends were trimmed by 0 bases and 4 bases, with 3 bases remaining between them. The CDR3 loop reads CSAREIETQYF. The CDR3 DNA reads TGCAGTGCTAGAGAGATAGAGACCCAGTACTTC.

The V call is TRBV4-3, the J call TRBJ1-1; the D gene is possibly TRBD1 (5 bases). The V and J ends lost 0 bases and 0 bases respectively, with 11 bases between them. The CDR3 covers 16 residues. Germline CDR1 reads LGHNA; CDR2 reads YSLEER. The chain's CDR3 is CASSQDRQSMNTEAFF. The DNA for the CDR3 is TGCGCCAGCAGCCAAGATAGACAGTCCATGAACACTGAAGCTTTCTTT.